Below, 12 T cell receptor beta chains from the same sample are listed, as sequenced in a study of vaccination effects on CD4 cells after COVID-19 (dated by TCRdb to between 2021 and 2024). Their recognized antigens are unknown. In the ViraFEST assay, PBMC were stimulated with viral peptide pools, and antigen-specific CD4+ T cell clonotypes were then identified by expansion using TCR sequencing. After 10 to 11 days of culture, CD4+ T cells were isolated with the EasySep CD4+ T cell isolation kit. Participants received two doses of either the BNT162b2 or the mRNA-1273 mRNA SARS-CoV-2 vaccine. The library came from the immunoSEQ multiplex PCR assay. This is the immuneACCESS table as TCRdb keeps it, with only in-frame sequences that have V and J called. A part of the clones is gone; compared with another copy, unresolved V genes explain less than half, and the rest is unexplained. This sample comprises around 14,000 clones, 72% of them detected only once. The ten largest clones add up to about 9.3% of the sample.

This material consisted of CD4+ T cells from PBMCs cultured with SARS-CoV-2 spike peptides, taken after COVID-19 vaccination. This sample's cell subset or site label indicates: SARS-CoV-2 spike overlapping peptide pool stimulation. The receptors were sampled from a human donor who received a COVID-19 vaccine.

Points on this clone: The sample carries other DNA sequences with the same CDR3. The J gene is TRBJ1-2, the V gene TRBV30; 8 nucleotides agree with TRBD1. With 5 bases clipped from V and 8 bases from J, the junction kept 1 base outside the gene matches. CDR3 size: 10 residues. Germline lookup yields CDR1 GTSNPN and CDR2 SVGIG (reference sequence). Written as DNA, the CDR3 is TGTGCCTGGGACAGGGGAGGCTACACCTTC. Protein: CAWDRGGYTF.

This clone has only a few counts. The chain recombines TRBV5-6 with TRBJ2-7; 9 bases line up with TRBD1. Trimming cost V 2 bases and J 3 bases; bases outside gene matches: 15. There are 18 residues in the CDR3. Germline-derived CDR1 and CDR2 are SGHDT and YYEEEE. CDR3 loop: CASSLSPGQGNFVYEQYF. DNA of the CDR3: TGTGCCAGCAGCTTATCACCGGGACAGGGAAATTTCGTCTACGAGCAGTACTTC. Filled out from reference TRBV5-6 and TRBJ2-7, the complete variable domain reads DAGVTQSPTHLIKTRGQQVTLRCSPKSGHDTVSWYQQALGQGPQFIFQYYEEEERQRGNFPDRFSGHQFPNYSSELNVNALLLGDSALYLCASSLSPGQGNFVYEQYFGPGTRLTVT.

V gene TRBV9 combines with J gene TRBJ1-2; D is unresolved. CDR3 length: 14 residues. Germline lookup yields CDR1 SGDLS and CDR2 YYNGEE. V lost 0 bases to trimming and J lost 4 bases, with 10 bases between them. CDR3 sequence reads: CASSVDRSPYGYTF. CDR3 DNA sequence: TGTGCCAGCAGCGTAGATCGCAGCCCCTATGGCTACACCTTC.

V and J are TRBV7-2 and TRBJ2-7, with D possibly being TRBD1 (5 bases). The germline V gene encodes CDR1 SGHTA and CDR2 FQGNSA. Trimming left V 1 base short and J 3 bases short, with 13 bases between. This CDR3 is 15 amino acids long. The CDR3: CASSLVVGANYEQYF. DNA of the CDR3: TGTGCCAGCAGCTTAGTGGTAGGGGCTAACTACGAGCAGTACTTC.

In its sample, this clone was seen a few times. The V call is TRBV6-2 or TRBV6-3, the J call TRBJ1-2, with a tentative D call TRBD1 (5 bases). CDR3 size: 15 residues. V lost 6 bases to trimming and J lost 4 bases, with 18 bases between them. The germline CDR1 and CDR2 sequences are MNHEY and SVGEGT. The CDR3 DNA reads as TGTGCCAGCAGCAGAAAAGGGGACGCGATCTATGGCTACACCTTC. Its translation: CASSRKGDAIYGYTF.

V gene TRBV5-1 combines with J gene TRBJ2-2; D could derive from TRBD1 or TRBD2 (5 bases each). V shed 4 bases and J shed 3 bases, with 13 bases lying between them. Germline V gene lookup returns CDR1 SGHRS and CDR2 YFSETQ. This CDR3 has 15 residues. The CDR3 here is CASSLRDGDTGELFF. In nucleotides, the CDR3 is TGCGCCAGCAGCCTCCGGGACGGGGACACCGGGGAGCTGTTTTTT.

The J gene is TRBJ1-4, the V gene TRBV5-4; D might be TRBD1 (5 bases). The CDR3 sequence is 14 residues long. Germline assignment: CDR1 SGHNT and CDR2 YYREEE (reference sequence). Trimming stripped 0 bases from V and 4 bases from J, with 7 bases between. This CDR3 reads CASSLAGNNEKLFF. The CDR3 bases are TGTGCCAGCAGCTTGGCAGGGAATAATGAAAAACTGTTTTTT.

The DNA of the CDR3 is TGTGCCAGTAGAGTCAGGGGCGAGACTGGCTACACCTTC. Its protein product is CASRVRGETGYTF. The chain combines TRBV19 with TRBJ1-2, with D possibly TRBD1 on 6 matching bases. With 6 bases removed from V and 7 bases from J, the gap between germline ends came to 15 bases. CDR1 LNHDA and CDR2 SQIVND come from the germline V gene (reference sequence). This CDR3 is built from 13 residues. Complete variable domain (other parts from reference TRBV19 and TRBJ1-2): DGGITQSPKYLFRKEGQNVTLSCEQNLNHDAMYWYRQDPGQGLRLIYYSQIVNDFQKGDIAEGYSVSREKKESFPLTVTSAQKNPTAFYLCASRVRGETGYTFGSGTRLTVV.

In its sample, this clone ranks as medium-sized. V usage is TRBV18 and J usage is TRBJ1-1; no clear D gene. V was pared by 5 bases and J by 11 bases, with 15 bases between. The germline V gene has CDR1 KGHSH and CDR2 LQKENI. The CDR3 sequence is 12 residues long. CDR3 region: CASSTERVSAFF. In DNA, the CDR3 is TGTGCCAGCTCAACGGAACGAGTCTCGGCTTTCTTT.

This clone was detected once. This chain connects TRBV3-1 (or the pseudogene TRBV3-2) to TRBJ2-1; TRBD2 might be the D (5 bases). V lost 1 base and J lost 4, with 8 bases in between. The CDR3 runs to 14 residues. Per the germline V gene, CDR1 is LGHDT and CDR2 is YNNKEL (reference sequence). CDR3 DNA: TGTGCCAGCAGCCAAGTGGACTTATACAATGAGCAGTTCTTC. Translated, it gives CASSQVDLYNEQFF.

The CDR3 nucleotides read TGTGCCAGCAGTTTATTGGGAGGACAGGACGGTGGCTACACCTTC. Translated: CASSLLGGQDGGYTF. This sequence joins TRBV28 and TRBJ1-2; 7 bases match TRBD1. From germline, CDR1 is MDHEN and CDR2 SYDVKM. This CDR3 region has 15 residues. V lost 1 base to trimming and J lost 7 bases; unmatched junction nucleotides: 9.

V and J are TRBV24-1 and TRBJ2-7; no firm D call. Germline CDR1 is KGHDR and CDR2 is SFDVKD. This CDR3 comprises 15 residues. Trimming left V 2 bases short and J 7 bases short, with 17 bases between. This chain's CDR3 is CATSDSSHLMREQYF. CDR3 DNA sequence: TGTGCCACCAGTGATTCGTCGCACTTAATGAGGGAGCAGTACTTC.